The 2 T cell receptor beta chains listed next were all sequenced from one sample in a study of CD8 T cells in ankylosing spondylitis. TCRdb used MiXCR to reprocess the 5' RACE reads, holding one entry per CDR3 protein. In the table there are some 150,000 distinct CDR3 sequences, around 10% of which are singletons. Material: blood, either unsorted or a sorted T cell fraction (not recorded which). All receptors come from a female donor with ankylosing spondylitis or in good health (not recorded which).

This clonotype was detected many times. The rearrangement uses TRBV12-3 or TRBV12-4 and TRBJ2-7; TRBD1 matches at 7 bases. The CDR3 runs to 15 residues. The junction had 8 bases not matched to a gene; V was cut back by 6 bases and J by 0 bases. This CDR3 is CASSLQGFGSYEQYF. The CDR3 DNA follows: TGTGCCAGCAGCCTACAGGGGTTCGGCTCCTACGAGCAGTACTTC.

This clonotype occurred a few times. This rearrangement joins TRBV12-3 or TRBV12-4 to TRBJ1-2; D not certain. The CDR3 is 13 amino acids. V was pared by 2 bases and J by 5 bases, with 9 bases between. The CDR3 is CASSLTWAYGYTF. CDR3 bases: TGTGCCAGCAGTTTAACATGGGCATATGGCTACACCTTC.